The 6 T cell receptor beta chains below come from one sample, sequenced in a study of T-cell memory formation after mild COVID-19. TCRdb used MiXCR to reprocess the 5' RACE reads, holding one entry per CDR3 protein. The sample consists of 350,000 to 500,000 distinct CDR3 sequences, over 15% of them appearing once. Sequences were obtained from PBMCs or a T cell subset sorted from them (not recorded which). All receptors come from a young man who had mild COVID-19 (a few samples of this study predate the infection). Cell type and time point are not known.

J is TRBJ2-3 and V is TRBV6-2 or TRBV6-3, with D unresolved. Germline CDR1 is MNHEY and CDR2 is SVGEGT. The CDR3 runs 16 residues. The V end was cut by 2 bases, the J end by 2 bases, with 14 bases between. The DNA of the CDR3 is TGTGCCAGCAGTTACCTCGGTTGGACGGCCACAGATACGCAGTATTTT. Encoded protein: CASSYLGWTATDTQYF.

This clonotype showed up just a few times. The chain recombines TRBV5-1 with TRBJ1-5; D is perhaps TRBD1 (6 bases). This CDR3 comprises 15 residues. Per germline, CDR1 SGHRS and CDR2 YFSETQ. Trimming stripped 4 bases from V and 5 bases from J, with 16 bases between. The CDR3 sequence is CASSATGQRDQPQHF. CDR3 DNA sequence: TGCGCCAGCAGCGCAACAGGGCAGCGGGATCAGCCCCAGCATTTT.

V usage is TRBV20-1 and J usage is TRBJ2-1; 7 bases match TRBD2. The CDR3 is 12 residues long. Germline CDR1 and CDR2: DFQATT and SNEGSKA (reference sequence). Trimming took 0 bases from V and 10 from J; bases not matched to a gene: 3. CDR3 nucleotides: TGCAGTGCTAGAGAACTGGGACTAGAGCAGTTCTTC. Its translation: CSARELGLEQFF.

This clonotype was found once. The J gene is TRBJ2-7, the V gene TRBV6-2 or TRBV6-3; 8 bases agree with TRBD2. This CDR3 has 15 residues. The ends lost 4 bases at V and 0 bases at J; junction bases unmatched: 5. The germline CDR1 and CDR2 sequences are MNHEY and SVGEGT. The CDR3 DNA sequence: TGTGCCAGCAGTTGGCCTAGCGGGTACTCCTACGAGCAGTACTTC. Translated: CASSWPSGYSYEQYF.

The sample holds a few counts of this clonotype. The chain couples TRBV4-2 to TRBJ2-1, with a weak D call TRBD2 (5 bases). V gave up 0 bases and J gave up 8 bases, with 11 bases separating them. Germline V lookup: CDR1 LGHNA, CDR2 YNFKEQ. The CDR3 runs to 14 residues. The CDR3 is CASSQERLLDEQFF. In DNA, the CDR3 is TGTGCCAGCAGCCAAGAGAGACTATTGGATGAGCAGTTCTTC.

The table lists this clonotype with many counts. The V call is TRBV23-1, the J call TRBJ2-3; D might be TRBD2 (6 bases). TRBV23-1 is recorded as an ORF, its role being uncertain. The CDR3 length is 12 residues. The V gene lost 4 bases and the J gene lost 6 bases, with 8 bases spanning the gap. The CDR3 protein is CASSRRGDTQYF. The CDR3 coding sequence is TGCGCCAGCAGTCGACGGGGGGATACGCAGTATTTT.